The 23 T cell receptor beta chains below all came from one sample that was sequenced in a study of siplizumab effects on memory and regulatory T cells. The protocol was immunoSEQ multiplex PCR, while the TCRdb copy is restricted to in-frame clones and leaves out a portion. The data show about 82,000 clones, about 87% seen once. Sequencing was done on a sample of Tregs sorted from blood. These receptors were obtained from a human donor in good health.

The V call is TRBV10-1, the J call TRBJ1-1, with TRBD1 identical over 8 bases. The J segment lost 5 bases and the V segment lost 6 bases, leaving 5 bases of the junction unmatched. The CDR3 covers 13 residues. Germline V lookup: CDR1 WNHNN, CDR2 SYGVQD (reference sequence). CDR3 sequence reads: CASSRTGTTEAFF. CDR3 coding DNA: TGCGCCAGCAGCCGGACAGGGACGACTGAAGCTTTCTTT.

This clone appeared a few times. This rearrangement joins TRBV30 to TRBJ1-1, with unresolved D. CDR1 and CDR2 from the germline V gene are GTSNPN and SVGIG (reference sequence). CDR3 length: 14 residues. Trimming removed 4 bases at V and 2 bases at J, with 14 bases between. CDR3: CAWTYPDHNTEAFF. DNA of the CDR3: TGTGCCTGGACCTATCCGGACCACAACACTGAAGCTTTCTTT.

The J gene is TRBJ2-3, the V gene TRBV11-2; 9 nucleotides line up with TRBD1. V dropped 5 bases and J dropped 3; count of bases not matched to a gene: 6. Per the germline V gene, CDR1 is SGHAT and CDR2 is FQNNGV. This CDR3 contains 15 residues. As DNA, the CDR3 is TGTGCCAGCAGCCTGGGGACAGGGCGAACAGATACGCAGTATTTT. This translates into CASSLGTGRTDTQYF. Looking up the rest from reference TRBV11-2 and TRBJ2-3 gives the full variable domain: EAGVAQSPRYKIIEKRQSVAFWCNPISGHATLYWYQQILGQGPKLLIQFQNNGVVDDSQLPKDRFSAERLKGVDSTLKIQPAKLEDSAVYLCASSLGTGRTDTQYFGPGTRLTVL.

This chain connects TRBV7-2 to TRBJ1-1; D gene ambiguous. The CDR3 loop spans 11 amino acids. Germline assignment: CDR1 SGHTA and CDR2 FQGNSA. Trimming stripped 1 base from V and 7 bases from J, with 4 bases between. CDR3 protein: CASSLGLEAFF. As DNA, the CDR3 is TGTGCCAGCAGCTTAGGGCTTGAAGCTTTCTTT.

This CDR3 is CASRRRSTDTQYF. The CDR3 DNA reads TGTGCCAGCCGCCGCCGATCCACAGATACGCAGTATTTT. The V and J genes are TRBV5-8 and TRBJ2-3; D gene unclear. This CDR3 region has 13 residues. The V gene's germline CDR1 is SGHTS and CDR2 YDEGEE. V lost 7 bases and J lost 2, with 11 bases in between. The full variable domain, in which reference TRBV5-8 and TRBJ2-3 provide the parts outside the CDR3, is EAGVTQSPTHLIKTRGQQATLRCSPISGHTSVYWYQQALGLGLQFLLWYDEGEERNRGNFPPRFSGRQFPNYSSELNVNALELEDSALYLCASRRRSTDTQYFGPGTRLTVL.

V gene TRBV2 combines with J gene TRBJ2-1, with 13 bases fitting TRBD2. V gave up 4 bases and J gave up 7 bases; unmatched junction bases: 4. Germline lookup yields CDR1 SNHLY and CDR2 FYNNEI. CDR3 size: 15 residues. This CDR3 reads CASSVLAGGINEQFF. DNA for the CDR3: TGTGCCAGCAGTGTACTAGCGGGGGGGATTAATGAGCAGTTCTTC.

The CDR3: CASSFDPGAGELFF. CDR3 DNA: TGTGCCAGCAGTTTCGACCCGGGGGCCGGGGAGCTGTTTTTT. The rearrangement joins TRBV6-6 to TRBJ2-2; perhaps TRBD2 as D (6 bases). This CDR3 comprises 14 residues. CDR1 is MNHNY, CDR2 SVGAGI, per germline (reference sequence). V was cut by 4 bases and J by 6 bases, with 12 bases left in between.

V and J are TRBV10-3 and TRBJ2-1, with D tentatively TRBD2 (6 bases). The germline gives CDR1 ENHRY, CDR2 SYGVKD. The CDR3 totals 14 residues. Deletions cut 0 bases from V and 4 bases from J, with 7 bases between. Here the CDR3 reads CAISESGTYNEQFF. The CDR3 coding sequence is TGTGCCATCAGTGAGTCCGGGACTTACAATGAGCAGTTCTTC.

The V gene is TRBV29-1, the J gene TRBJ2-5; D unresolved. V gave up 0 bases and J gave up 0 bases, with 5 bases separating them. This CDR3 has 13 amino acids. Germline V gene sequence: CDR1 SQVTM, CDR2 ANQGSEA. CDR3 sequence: CSVEEQYQETQYF. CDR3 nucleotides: TGCAGCGTTGAAGAACAGTACCAAGAGACCCAGTACTTC.

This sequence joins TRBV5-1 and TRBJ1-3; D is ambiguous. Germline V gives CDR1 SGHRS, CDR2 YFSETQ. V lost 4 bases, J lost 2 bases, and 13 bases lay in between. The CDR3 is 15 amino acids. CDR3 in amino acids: CASSPGLDPGNTIYF. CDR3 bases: TGCGCCAGCAGCCCTGGACTCGATCCTGGAAACACCATATATTTT.

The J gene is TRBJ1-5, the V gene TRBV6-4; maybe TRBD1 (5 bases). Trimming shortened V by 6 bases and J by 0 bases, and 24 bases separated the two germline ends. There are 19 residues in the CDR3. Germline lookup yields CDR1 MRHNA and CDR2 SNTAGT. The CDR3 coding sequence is TGTGCCAGCAGATCTTACAGGAGTCACAGAATATATAGCAATCAGCCCCAGCATTTT. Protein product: CASRSYRSHRIYSNQPQHF.

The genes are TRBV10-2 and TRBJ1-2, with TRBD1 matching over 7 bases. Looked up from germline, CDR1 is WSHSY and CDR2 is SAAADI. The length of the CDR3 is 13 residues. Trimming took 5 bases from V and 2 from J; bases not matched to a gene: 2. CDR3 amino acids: CASSWDSNYGYTF. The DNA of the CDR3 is TGCGCCAGCAGTTGGGACAGCAACTATGGCTACACCTTC.

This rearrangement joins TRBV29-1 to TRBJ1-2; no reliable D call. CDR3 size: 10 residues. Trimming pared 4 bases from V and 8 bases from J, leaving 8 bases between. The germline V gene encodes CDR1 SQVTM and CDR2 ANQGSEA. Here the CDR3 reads CSVGGDGYTF. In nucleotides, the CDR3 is TGCAGCGTTGGGGGAGACGGCTACACCTTC. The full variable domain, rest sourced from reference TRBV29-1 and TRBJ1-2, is SAVISQKPSRDICQRGTSLTIQCQVDSQVTMMFWYRQQPGQSLTLIATANQGSEATYESGFVIDKFPISRPNLTFSTLTVSNMSPEDSSIYLCSVGGDGYTFGSGTRLTVV.

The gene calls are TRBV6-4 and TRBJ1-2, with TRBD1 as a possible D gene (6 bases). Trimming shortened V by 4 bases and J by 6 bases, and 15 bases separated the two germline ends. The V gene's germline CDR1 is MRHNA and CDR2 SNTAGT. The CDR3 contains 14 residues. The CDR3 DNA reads TGTGCCAGCAGTGGGGCTCAGGGGAGTAATGGCTACACCTTC. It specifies CASSGAQGSNGYTF.

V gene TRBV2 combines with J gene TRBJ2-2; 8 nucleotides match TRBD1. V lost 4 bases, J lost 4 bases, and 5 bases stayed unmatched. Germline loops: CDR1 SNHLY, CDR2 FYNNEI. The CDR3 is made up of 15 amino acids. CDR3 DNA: TGTGCCAGCAGTGTCCAGGGGGCTGGCACCGGGGAGCTGTTTTTT. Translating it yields CASSVQGAGTGELFF. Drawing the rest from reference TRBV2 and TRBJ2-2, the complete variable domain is EPEVTQTPSHQVTQMGQEVILRCVPISNHLYFYWYRQILGQKVEFLVSFYNNEISEKSEIFDDQFSVERPDGSNFTLKIRSTKLEDSAMYFCASSVQGAGTGELFFGEGSRLTVL.

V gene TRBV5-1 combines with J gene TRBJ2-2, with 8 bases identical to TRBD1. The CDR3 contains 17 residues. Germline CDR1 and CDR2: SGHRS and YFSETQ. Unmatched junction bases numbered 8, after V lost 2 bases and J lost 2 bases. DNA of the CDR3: TGCGCCAGCAGCTTACACTATCAGGGGGCAAACACCGGGGAGCTGTTTTTT. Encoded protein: CASSLHYQGANTGELFF.

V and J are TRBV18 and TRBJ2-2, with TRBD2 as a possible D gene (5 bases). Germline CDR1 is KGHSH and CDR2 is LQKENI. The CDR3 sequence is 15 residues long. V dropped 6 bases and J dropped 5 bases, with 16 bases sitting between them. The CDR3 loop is CASSGGPRGTGELFF. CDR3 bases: TGTGCCAGCTCGGGCGGACCCCGCGGGACCGGGGAGCTGTTTTTT.

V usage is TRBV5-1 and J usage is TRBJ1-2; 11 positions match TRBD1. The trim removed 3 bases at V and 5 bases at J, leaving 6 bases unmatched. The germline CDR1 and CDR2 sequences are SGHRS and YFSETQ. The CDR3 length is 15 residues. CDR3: CASSYRTGGDYGYTF. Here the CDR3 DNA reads TGCGCCAGCAGCTATCGGACAGGGGGCGATTATGGCTACACCTTC.

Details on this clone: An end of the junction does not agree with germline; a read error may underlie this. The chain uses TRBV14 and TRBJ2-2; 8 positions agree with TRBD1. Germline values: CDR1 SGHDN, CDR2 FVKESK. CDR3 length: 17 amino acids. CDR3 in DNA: TGTGCCAGCAGCCAGTTGACAGGGGTTATGAACCCCGGGGAGCTGTTTTTT. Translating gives CASSQLTGVMNPGELFF.

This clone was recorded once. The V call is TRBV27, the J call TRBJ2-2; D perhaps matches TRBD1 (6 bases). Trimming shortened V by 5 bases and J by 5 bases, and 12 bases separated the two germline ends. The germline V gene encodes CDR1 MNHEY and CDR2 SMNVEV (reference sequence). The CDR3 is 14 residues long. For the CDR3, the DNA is TGTGCCAGCAGTAGAACAGGGTTGACCGGGGAGCTGTTTTTT. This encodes CASSRTGLTGELFF.

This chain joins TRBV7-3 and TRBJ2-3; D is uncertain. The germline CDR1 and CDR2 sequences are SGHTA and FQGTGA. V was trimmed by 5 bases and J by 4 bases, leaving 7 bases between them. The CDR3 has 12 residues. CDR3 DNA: TGTGCCAGCAGCGTCGCCGCAGATACGCAGTATTTT. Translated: CASSVAADTQYF.

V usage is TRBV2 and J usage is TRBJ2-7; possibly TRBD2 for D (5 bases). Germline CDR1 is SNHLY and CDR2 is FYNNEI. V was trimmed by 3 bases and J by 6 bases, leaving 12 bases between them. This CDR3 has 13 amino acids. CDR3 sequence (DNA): TGTGCCAGCAGTGAGGTGGGTGGAGGCGAGCAGTACTTC. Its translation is CASSEVGGGEQYF.

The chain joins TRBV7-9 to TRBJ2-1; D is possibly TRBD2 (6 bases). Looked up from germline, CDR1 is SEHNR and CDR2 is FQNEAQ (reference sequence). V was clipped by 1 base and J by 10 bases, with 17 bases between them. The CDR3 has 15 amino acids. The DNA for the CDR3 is TGTGCCAGCAGCTTAGAGGGACTGGTAAATGGCGAGCAGTTCTTC. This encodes CASSLEGLVNGEQFF.